The sequence of this T cell receptor (beta chain) was determined in a study of regulatory T cells in long-lasting Graves disease (dated by TCRdb to the early 2020s). Looking at the study overall: Newly diagnosed Graves' disease patients had taken antithyroid drugs for less than 3 months. TCR sequencing covered some 13 persistent and about 20 newly diagnosed Graves' disease patients, 33 samples in total. Peripheral blood TCR sequencing and RNA sequencing compared persistent Graves' disease patients with newly diagnosed Graves' disease patients. The study was registered as a clinical trial and conducted in China. Summary of the overall study and its limitations: Persistent patients shared more public clonotypes among themselves (more than 2,500) than newly diagnosed patients did (approximately 900). Persistent Graves' disease patients showed lower TCR Shannon entropy and fewer highly expanded clones than newly diagnosed patients, suggesting clonal expansion. The authors noted that the small sample size was a limitation that may lower accuracy. The study examined only peripheral blood because the primary lesion, thyroid tissue, could not be accessed. Only the TCR beta chain was sequenced and analyzed.

The library was built by means of multiplex PCR. The data were produced on an Illumina HiSeq 4000. CDR3 regions were amplified by Arm-PCR with iRepertoire HTBI primers to construct TCR beta libraries. Before sequencing, the PCR products went through gel purification. On the study's bioinformatics: A total of 62 TRBV and more than twelve TRBJ segments were identified across samples and were used for gene usage analysis of CDR3 amino acid clonotypes. Filtered high-quality paired reads were merged into contigs using COPE and FqMerger. BLAST was used to align contigs to IMGT TRBV, TRBD and TRBJ reference genes, and CDR3 was defined according to IMGT. Clonotypes above 0.1% frequency were classified as highly expanded clones. Shannon entropy served as the measure of repertoire diversity, while the Gini coefficient captured V-J evenness. Public clonotypes were defined as clonotypes shared by more than one individual. In-frame beta chains were kept once TCRdb had trimmed the public reads at Q25 with fastp and called clones with MiXCR. Rows are unified per CDR3 protein, each entry keeping the most common DNA and genes. TCRdb's processing, not the authors' own work, is the source of the V and J calls. Present in this sample are 400,000 to 500,000 distinct CDR3 sequences, about 15% of which were seen just once. The top ten constitute approximately 17% of the sample.

Taken with the paper, the label for time point translates to: newly diagnosed GD, antithyroid drugs for less than 3 months. For both TCR sequencing and RNA sequencing, RNA was extracted from PBMCs in TRIzol. Graves' disease was diagnosed according to American Thyroid Association guidelines. The patients came from an endocrinology department in Xi'an, China. Each patient gave around 9.2 milliliters of peripheral blood, collected in an EDTA anticoagulant tube. PBMCs were isolated by Ficoll Paque Plus density gradient separation without further T cell sorting. RNA quality was checked with an Agilent 2100 Bioanalyzer and agarose gel, and concentration with a NanoDrop 2000. This clonotype was counted ten times or more. Its cognate antigen has yet to be identified. Base qualities were left out, and no much larger clone turns up one base away. These data are also associated with another study on T cells in Graves' hyperthyroidism and ophthalmopathy. The other study reports the following: Stable Graves' hyperthyroidism was defined as no progression to ophthalmopathy during 18 months of follow-up. Hyperthyroidism patients were newly diagnosed, with disease duration under 2 months, and aged 18 to 65 years. The study excluded patients with uncontrolled infections, other autoimmune diseases, pregnancy or lactation. Diagnoses relied on clinical symptoms, serum thyroxine and TRAb, thyroid ultrasound and orbital computed tomography. The TCR CDR3 was subjected to a first round of RT-PCR using the HTBI primer set and the Qiagen OneStep RT-PCR kit. Most expanded thyroid clonotypes (frequency above 0.001) were also found in blood, which suggests that blood repertoires may mirror thyroid immune responses. A model built on a 13 V-J signature distinguished ophthalmopathy from stable hyperthyroidism, reaching around 90% sensitivity and about 81% specificity in cross-validation and 80%/75% in testing. In validation, progression to ophthalmopathy was predicted by the model with nearly 71% sensitivity and under 85% specificity, a median of approximately 6.5 months before onset. To identify distinguishing TCR V-J signatures, a discovery cohort of 90 to 100 patients was used, comprising 40 to 45 with Graves' ophthalmopathy and around 60 with stable Graves' hyperthyroidism. An independent validation cohort of 18 to 20 hyperthyroidism patients and about 16 patients who later progressed to ophthalmopathy tested prospective prediction of ophthalmopathy. For training and testing, the 100 or so patients in the discovery cohort were randomly divided in a 7:3 ratio. The study also compared thyroid tissue and blood T-cell repertoires from roughly six Graves' hyperthyroidism patients. After blood sampling, hyperthyroidism patients were treated with methimazole at a starting dose of 30 mg daily, and ophthalmopathy patients were treated with high-dose intravenous methylprednisolone. A second multiplex PCR round built the libraries, followed by size selection and purification. Paired-end sequencing of the libraries was performed with 100 bp reads on an Illumina HiSeq2000. Raw data were processed with SOAPnuke, discarding reads with adapters, uncalled bases, mean Phred below 15, or no exact constant-primer or identifier match. COPE v1.2.5 was used to merge high-quality paired reads, and clonotypes were defined as unique nucleotide sequences. MiTCR v1.1 was used to align the clonotypes against IMGT TRBV, TRBD and TRBJ reference segments. Analysis was restricted to V-J combinations with a frequency above 0.0001, which covered approximately 99% of repertoires. A TCS score was defined as the ratio between F50 (clonal expansion) and ExV (chaos), using BLOSUM62-based TCRdist between CDR3 peptides within each V-J. Welch's t-statistics and random forest reduced fewer than 550 V-J features to fewer than 15, which were used in a naive Bayes classifier (R e1071). Sample size was not statistically predetermined, and blinding of investigators to group allocation was not performed. The paper reports TCR Vbeta CDR3 sequencing of fewer than 150 peripheral blood samples: under 45 ophthalmopathy, about 75 hyperthyroidism and some 17 progressor patients.

Source: peripheral blood mononuclear cells (PBMCs), taken at new diagnosis, from a patient treated with antithyroid drugs. This clonotype was sampled from a woman aged 45-65 years with Graves disease. Donor details come from another sample of the same person, matched by shared clones.

The CDR3 amino acid sequence is: CASSWRQNTEAFF. The nucleotide sequence reads as follows: TGTGCCAGCAGCTGGAGACAGAACACTGAAGCTTTCTTT. The rearrangement combines TRBV7-9 with TRBJ1-1, with the D gene not clear enough to name. Trimming costs V 4 bases and J 1 base, and their ends lie 7 bases apart. CDR1 and CDR2 were assigned from the germline V gene (reference sequence) as SEHNR and FQNEAQ. From the cysteine up to the phenylalanine, the CDR3 has a length of 13 residues. Solely the CDR3 DNA is kept, with 39 bases framed from the first base. Supplemented by the reference TRBV7-9 and TRBJ1-1 proteins around the CDR3, the complete variable domain is DTGVSQNPRHKITKRGQNVTFRCDPISEHNRLYWYRQTLGQGPEFLTYFQNEAQLEKSRLLSDRFSAERPKGSFSTLEIQRTEQGDSAMYLCASSWRQNTEAFFGQGTRLTVV.